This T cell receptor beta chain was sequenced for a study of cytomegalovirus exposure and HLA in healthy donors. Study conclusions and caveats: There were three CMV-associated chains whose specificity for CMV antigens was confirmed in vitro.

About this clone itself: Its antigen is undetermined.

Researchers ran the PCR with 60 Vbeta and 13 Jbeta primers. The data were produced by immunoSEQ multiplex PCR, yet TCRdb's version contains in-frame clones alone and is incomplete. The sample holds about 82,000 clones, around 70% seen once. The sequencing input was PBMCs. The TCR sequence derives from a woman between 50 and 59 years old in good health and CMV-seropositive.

The CDR3 bases are TGTGCCAGCAGGGCAGGGGGCACTAGCACAGATACGCAGTATTTT. Its protein product is CASRAGGTSTDTQYF. The chain has TRBV6-1 and TRBJ2-3, with TRBD1 matching 8 bases. Germline V CDR1 and CDR2: MNHNS, SASEGT. This CDR3 spans 15 amino acids. With V trimmed by 6 bases and J by 0 bases, 5 bases remained unmatched.